The source of this T cell receptor beta chain is a study of shared clonotypes between healthy human individuals. Regarding the study as a whole: The sole specimen, blood, was sampled, and tissue repertoires likely differ.

Naive CD8 cells comprised CD45RO-negative, CCR7-positively selected cells, excluding terminally differentiated effector memory CD45RA+ cells. All of the donors resided in Nashville, Tennessee, and each was a Caucasian adult. With 3 bases removed from V and 3 bases from J, the gap between germline ends came to 5 bases. The CDR3 is made up of 11 amino acids. In germline, CDR1 is GTSNPN, CDR2 SVGIG (reference sequence). This clone has only one observation. Its antigen is still unknown. Only in-frame clones appear in the TCRdb table, and some are missing; sequencing was by immunoSEQ multiplex PCR. Of millions of clones in the sample, about 95% are singletons; the top ten hold 0.9% to 1.4%.

The source material was naive CD8+ T cells sorted from blood. The rearrangement joins TRBV30 to TRBJ1-1, with D unclear. This sequence originates from a man younger than 30 in good health. The CDR3 DNA reads TGTGCCTGGAGCTGGGACACTGAAGCTTTCTTT. The encoded protein is CAWSWDTEAFF. Full variable domain (rest looked up from reference TRBV30 and TRBJ1-1): SQTIHQWPATLVQPVGSPLSLECTVEGTSNPNLYWYRQAAGRGLQLLFYSVGIGQISSEVPQNLSASRPQDRQFILSSKKLLLSDSGFYLCAWSWDTEAFFGQGTRLTVV.